The clone carrying this TCR beta chain has at least ten counts. Its specificity is not known. The time point is: sample taken at primary tumor resection. Whole RNA, isolated from tumor, nontumor lung or frozen PBMC, was sequenced without prior sorting. Every TCR cDNA molecule bore its own unique molecular identifier. TCRdb reprocessed the 5' RACE reads via MiXCR and lists one record per CDR3 protein. The repertoire has 20,000 to 25,000 distinct CDR3 sequences, 3.5% to 5.5% of them found once; the top ten carry about 7.2%. The data are from a study of spatial heterogeneity in lung cancer. In the study overall: Each unique TCR and UMI combination was seen more than ten times on average in raw reads.

The ends lost 2 bases at V and 1 base at J; junction bases unmatched: 3. The CDR3 is made up of 14 amino acids. CDR1 is SGHDT and CDR2 is YYEEEE in the germline V gene. Study-level points and caveats: Detection of ubiquitous tumor TCRs in blood was higher at resection than follow-up.

The receptor comes from a male donor with early-stage non-small cell lung cancer. The material sequenced was PBMCs, taken at surgery. The genes are TRBV5-6 and TRBJ2-7; 7 nucleotides match TRBD1. The chain's CDR3 is CASSFLQGSYEQYF. In DNA, the CDR3 is TGTGCCAGCAGCTTCTTACAGGGGTCCTACGAGCAGTACTTC.